Described below is a single T cell receptor (beta chain) sequence and its context. The antigen remains unidentified. Time point reported: inflamed ileum from the surgical specimen. The data are from a study of T cell repertoires in ileal Crohn's disease. Study as a whole: Operated complications were stricturing disease (approximately 60%) and penetrating disease (approximately 39%).

Germline V gene sequence: CDR1 MDHEN, CDR2 SYDVKM. Trimming removed 7 bases from V and 2 bases from J, with 18 bases in between. The CDR3 runs to 15 residues. Study-level points and caveats: Clonal expansions were more frequent in active smokers than non-smokers at surgery.

TCRdb's copy holds only in-frame clones and misses some; the assay was immunoSEQ multiplex PCR. Found here are fewer than 2,000 clones, approximately 86% of them singletons; the top ten hold about 20%. The rearrangement joins TRBV28 to TRBJ2-7; tentative D call: TRBD1 (6 bases). Sequenced sample: ileal tissue. This clonotype was sampled from an adult with Crohn's disease. CDR3 amino acids: CASTPRGTSTYEQYF. The CDR3 coding sequence is TGTGCCAGCACCCCGAGGGGGACATCTACCTACGAGCAGTACTTC. Full variable domain (rest looked up from reference TRBV28 and TRBJ2-7): DVKVTQSSRYLVKRTGEKVFLECVQDMDHENMFWYRQDPGLGLRLIYFSYDVKMKEKGDIPEGYSVSREKKERFSLILESASTNQTSMYLCASTPRGTSTYEQYFGPGTRLTVT.